The 19 T cell receptor beta chains below all came from one sample that was sequenced in a study of OX40 agonist ivuxolimab in advanced cancers. TCRdb's table, derived via immunoSEQ multiplex PCR, lists solely in-frame clones and lacks some. The repertoire has approximately 68,000 clones, around nine tenths of them found once; the top ten carry 0.7% to 1%. The starting material was CD4+ or CD8+ T cells sorted from blood, obtained in a trial of the OX40 agonist ivuxolimab. The receptors derive from an adult with an advanced solid tumor such as melanoma, head and neck, liver or kidney cancer.

This rearrangement joins TRBV27 to TRBJ2-3, with TRBD2 identical over 13 bases. In germline, CDR1 is MNHEY, CDR2 SMNVEV (reference sequence). This CDR3 region has 17 residues. V shed 3 bases, J shed 4 bases, and the junction held 7 bases outside the gene matches. The CDR3 coding sequence is TGTGCCAGCAGTTTTTCCAGGACTAGCGGGGGCGCAGATACGCAGTATTTT. Protein: CASSFSRTSGGADTQYF.

About this clone itself: Possible read error: a much larger clone is one base away. This sequence joins TRBV30 and TRBJ1-4; the D gene is possibly TRBD1 (6 bases). The CDR3 loop spans 13 amino acids. V dropped 8 bases and J dropped 6 bases, with 16 bases sitting between them. Germline CDR1 and CDR2: GTSNPN and SVGIG (reference sequence). The CDR3 DNA is TGTGCCCGGAACAGGGCCAGAGATGAAAAACTGTTTTTT. Amino acids: CARNRARDEKLFF.

This rearrangement joins TRBV5-1 to TRBJ2-7; D uncertain. Per germline, CDR1 SGHRS and CDR2 YFSETQ. The CDR3 spans 14 residues. The V end lost 1 base, the J end lost 6 bases, and 14 bases lay between the germline ends. The CDR3 reads CASSLLFGQTEQYF. The CDR3 nucleotides read TGCGCCAGCAGCTTGTTGTTCGGGCAGACCGAGCAGTACTTC. Based on the CDR3 plus reference TRBV5-1 and TRBJ2-7, the full variable domain is KAGVTQTPRYLIKTRGQQVTLSCSPISGHRSVSWYQQTPGQGLQFLFEYFSETQRNKGNFPGRFSGRQFSNSRSEMNVSTLELGDSALYLCASSLLFGQTEQYFGPGTRLTVT.

The rearrangement uses TRBV27 and TRBJ2-2, with D unclear. CDR3 length: 14 amino acids. Germline-derived CDR1 and CDR2 are MNHEY and SMNVEV (reference sequence). V was cut by 1 base and J by 5 bases, with 8 bases left in between. The CDR3 sequence: CASSLFRATGELFF. The CDR3 DNA reads TGTGCCAGCAGTTTATTTAGGGCGACCGGGGAGCTGTTTTTT.

The chain is built from TRBV28 and TRBJ2-7, with 7 bases that match TRBD2. CDR1 is MDHEN, CDR2 SYDVKM, per germline. This CDR3 is built from 14 residues. With V trimmed by 5 bases and J by 3 bases, 7 bases remained unmatched. CDR3 sequence (DNA): TGTGCCAGCAGTGGGAGGGCCAGGGTCTACGAGCAGTACTTC. Translation gives CASSGRARVYEQYF.

The rearrangement joins TRBV18 to TRBJ2-3, with D possibly being TRBD2 (5 bases). Trimming left V 6 bases short and J 0 bases short, with 13 bases between. The CDR3 covers 15 residues. Germline CDR1 reads KGHSH; CDR2 reads LQKENI. The DNA for the CDR3 is TGTGCCAGCTCCCGGGATGGGTTTAGCACAGATACGCAGTATTTT. Translation gives CASSRDGFSTDTQYF.

Details on this clone: Distinct nucleotide sequences in the sample also encode this CDR3. The chain has TRBV28 and TRBJ1-2; tentative D call: TRBD1 (6 bases). The CDR3 covers 14 residues. The germline V and J ends were trimmed by 5 bases and 0 bases, with 10 bases remaining between them. Germline V gene sequence: CDR1 MDHEN, CDR2 SYDVKM. CDR3 DNA sequence: TGTGCCAGCAGTCTACAGGGCACTAACTATGGCTACACCTTC. Translated: CASSLQGTNYGYTF.

This sequence joins TRBV29-1 and TRBJ2-3; TRBD2 might be the D (6 bases). Trimming took off 6 bases at V and 4 bases at J, with 20 bases between the two ends. This CDR3 is 15 amino acids long. Looked up from germline, CDR1 is SQVTM and CDR2 is ANQGSEA. The CDR3 sequence is CSVHEGGRWADTQYF. The CDR3, as DNA: TGCAGCGTCCACGAGGGAGGCAGGTGGGCAGATACGCAGTATTTT.

The chain is built from TRBV12-5 and TRBJ2-5; D is unresolved. V lost 1 base, J lost 2 bases, and 8 bases lay in between. In germline, CDR1 is LGHNT, CDR2 FRNRAP. The CDR3 is 14 residues long. CDR3 DNA sequence: TGTGCTAGTGGTTTGGGCTCTAGTCAAGAGACCCAGTACTTC. It is translated as CASGLGSSQETQYF.

This chain links TRBV7-9 with TRBJ2-7, with TRBD1 as a possible D gene (6 bases). CDR3 length: 13 residues. V was trimmed by 5 bases and J by 3 bases, leaving 11 bases between them. Germline assignment: CDR1 SEHNR and CDR2 FQNEAQ (reference sequence). CDR3 sequence (DNA): TGTGCCAGCAGCCGGACAGAAATCTACGAGCAGTACTTC. Protein: CASSRTEIYEQYF.

V usage is TRBV2 and J usage is TRBJ1-5, with D possibly TRBD1 on 6 matching bases. Germline-derived CDR1 and CDR2 are SNHLY and FYNNEI. The length of the CDR3 is 14 residues. The V gene lost 8 bases and the J gene lost 7 bases, with 18 bases spanning the gap. CDR3 loop: CASGGTSKKQPQHF. CDR3 nucleotide sequence: TGTGCCAGCGGGGGGACATCTAAGAAACAGCCCCAGCATTTT.

This sequence joins TRBV2 and TRBJ2-5; 10 bases line up with TRBD1. V lost 6 bases, J lost 2 bases, and 12 bases stayed unmatched. The CDR3 consists of 17 residues. Looked up from germline, CDR1 is SNHLY and CDR2 is FYNNEI. This CDR3 is CASRGGQGTLLQETQYF. The CDR3 DNA reads TGTGCCAGCAGAGGGGGACAGGGGACACTTTTACAAGAGACCCAGTACTTC.

The V call is TRBV6-1, the J call TRBJ1-5; the D is unclear. Deletions cut 2 bases from V and 6 bases from J, with 17 bases between. CDR3 length equals 16 residues. Germline V gene lookup returns CDR1 MNHNS and CDR2 SASEGT. Written as DNA, the CDR3 is TGTGCCAGCAGTGAACGGTTAGGATCCTGGGGTCAGCCCCAGCATTTT. Amino acid sequence: CASSERLGSWGQPQHF.

The CDR3 DNA is TGTGCCAGCAGCCCACAAACTAGCGGAGCATACAATGAGCAGTTCTTC. Encoded protein: CASSPQTSGAYNEQFF. The chain is built from TRBV5-4 and TRBJ2-1; TRBD2 matches at 8 bases. The CDR3 length is 16 residues. Germline V gives CDR1 SGHNT, CDR2 YYREEE (reference sequence). Trimming took 4 bases from V and 4 from J; bases not matched to a gene: 10.

V gene TRBV5-1 combines with J gene TRBJ1-4, with D possibly matching TRBD1 (6 bases). V was trimmed by 0 bases and J by 5 bases, leaving 14 bases between them. The V gene's germline CDR1 is SGHRS and CDR2 YFSETQ. The CDR3 has 16 amino acids. CDR3 sequence reads: CASSLVPDSANEKLFF. In DNA form, the CDR3 reads TGCGCCAGCAGCTTGGTACCGGACAGCGCGAATGAAAAACTGTTTTTT.

The rearrangement uses TRBV19 and TRBJ2-7, with TRBD1 matching 9 bases. Unmatched junction bases numbered 7, after V lost 1 base and J lost 3 bases. Germline CDR1 is LNHDA and CDR2 is SQIVND (reference sequence). This CDR3 contains 16 residues. The CDR3 DNA follows: TGTGCCAGTAGTATAGGAGGGACAGGGAGCCACTACGAGCAGTACTTC. Amino acid sequence: CASSIGGTGSHYEQYF.

This clone is a singleton in its sample. The gene calls are TRBV19 and TRBJ1-1, with D possibly matching TRBD1 (6 bases). The CDR3 spans 14 residues. CDR1 is LNHDA and CDR2 is SQIVND in the germline V gene (reference sequence). V lost 5 bases and J 4 bases, leaving 14 bases between the germline ends. CDR3 sequence: CASSDGRGSTEAFF. CDR3 DNA sequence: TGTGCCAGTAGTGACGGCAGGGGTAGCACTGAAGCTTTCTTT. Based on the CDR3 plus reference TRBV19 and TRBJ1-1, the full variable domain is DGGITQSPKYLFRKEGQNVTLSCEQNLNHDAMYWYRQDPGQGLRLIYYSQIVNDFQKGDIAEGYSVSREKKESFPLTVTSAQKNPTAFYLCASSDGRGSTEAFFGQGTRLTVV.

The V call is TRBV5-5, the J call TRBJ1-5; D remains unclear. The V end was cut by 0 bases, the J end by 8 bases, with 12 bases between. The germline gives CDR1 SGHKS, CDR2 YYEKEE (reference sequence). This CDR3 is built from 14 residues. The CDR3 loop is CASSLAFVGKPQHF. The CDR3 DNA is TGTGCCAGCAGCTTGGCTTTCGTGGGAAAGCCCCAGCATTTT.

This chain connects TRBV5-4 to TRBJ1-3; the match to TRBD1 covers 8 bases. The CDR3 is 18 residues long. Germline lookup yields CDR1 SGHNT and CDR2 YYREEE (reference sequence). After removal of 4 bases from V and 0 bases from J, the junction contained 12 bases not matched to a gene. CDR3 DNA sequence: TGTGCCAGCAGCGCTGGACAGGGTAGCGCACGCTCTGGAAACACCATATATTTT. It yields the protein CASSAGQGSARSGNTIYF.